This T cell receptor (beta chain) was found in a study of T cell responses to AZD1222 COVID-19 vaccine. Overall study findings and caveats: The study found Spike-specific TCR breadth and depth rose after two AZD1222 doses.

This CDR3 contains 14 residues. Germline V lookup: CDR1 SGHTA, CDR2 FQGNSA. Trimming stripped 1 base from V and 2 bases from J, with 8 bases between. In regard to this clone: Its antigen is undetermined.

Clones were sequenced by immunoSEQ multiplex PCR, and TCRdb holds only the in-frame ones, with some missing. The sample includes around 70,000 clones, roughly 91% of them seen just once. The source was peripheral blood, collected 28 days after the second dose of the MenACWY control vaccine. The TCR originated in an adult who received the MenACWY meningococcal vaccine as a control. The gene calls are TRBV7-2 and TRBJ1-2; D ambiguous. As DNA, the CDR3 is TGTGCCAGCAGCTTAGATCGGGGAAACTATGGCTACACCTTC. This gives the protein CASSLDRGNYGYTF.